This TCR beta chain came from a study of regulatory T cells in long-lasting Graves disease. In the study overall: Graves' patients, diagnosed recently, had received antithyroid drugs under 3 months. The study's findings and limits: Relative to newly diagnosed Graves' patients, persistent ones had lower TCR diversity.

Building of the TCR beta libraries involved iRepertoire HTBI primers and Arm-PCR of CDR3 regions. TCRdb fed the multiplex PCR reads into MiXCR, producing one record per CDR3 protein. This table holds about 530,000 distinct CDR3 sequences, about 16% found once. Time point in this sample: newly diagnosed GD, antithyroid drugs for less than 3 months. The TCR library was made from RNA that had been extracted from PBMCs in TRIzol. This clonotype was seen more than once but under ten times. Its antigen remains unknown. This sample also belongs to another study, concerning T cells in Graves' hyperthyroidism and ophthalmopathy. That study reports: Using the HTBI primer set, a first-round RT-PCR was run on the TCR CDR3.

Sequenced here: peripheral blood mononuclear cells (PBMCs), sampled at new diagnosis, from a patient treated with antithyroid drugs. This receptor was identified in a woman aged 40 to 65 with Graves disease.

This CDR3 reads CASSRDRLNQETQYF. CDR3 DNA: TGTGCCAGTAGCCGGGACAGACTAAACCAAGAGACCCAGTACTTC. V usage is TRBV19 and J usage is TRBJ2-5; 7 bases map to TRBD1. CDR1 is LNHDA and CDR2 is SQIVND in the germline V gene (reference sequence). V dropped 6 bases and J dropped 0; count of bases not matched to a gene: 7. The CDR3 extends over 15 amino acids.